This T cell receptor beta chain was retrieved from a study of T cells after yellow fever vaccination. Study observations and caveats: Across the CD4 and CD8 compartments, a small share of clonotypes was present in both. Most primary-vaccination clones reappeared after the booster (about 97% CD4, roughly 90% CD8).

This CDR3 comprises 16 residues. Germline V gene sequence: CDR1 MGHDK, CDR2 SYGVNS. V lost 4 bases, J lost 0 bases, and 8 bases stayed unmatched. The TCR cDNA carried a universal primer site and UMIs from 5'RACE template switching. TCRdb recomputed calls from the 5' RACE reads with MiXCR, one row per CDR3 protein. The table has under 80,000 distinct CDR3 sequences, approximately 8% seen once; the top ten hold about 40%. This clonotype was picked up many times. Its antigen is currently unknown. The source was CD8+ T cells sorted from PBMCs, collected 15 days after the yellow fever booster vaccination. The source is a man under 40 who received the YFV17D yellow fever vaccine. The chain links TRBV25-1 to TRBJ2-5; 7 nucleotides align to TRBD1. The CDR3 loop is CASSGPGGPYQETQYF. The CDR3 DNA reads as TGTGCCAGCAGTGGTCCAGGGGGACCCTACCAAGAGACCCAGTACTTC.